The present entry profiles one TCR beta chain with its context. These data originate in a study of T cell changes during pregnancy in multiple sclerosis. CDR3 length: 14 amino acids. Trimming at V came to 0 bases and at J to 5 bases, leaving 6 bases not matched to a gene. Germline CDR1 is SQVTM and CDR2 is ANQGSEA. Assay: immunoSEQ multiplex PCR; the TCRdb copy retains only in-frame clones and omits some. The repertoire holds fewer than 60,000 clones, with about 94% as singletons. The chain combines TRBV29-1 with TRBJ1-2; 7 bases match TRBD1. The sample was CD4+ T cells from peripheral blood mononuclear cells, taken after pregnancy. This TCR derives from a female donor with multiple sclerosis, enrolled in a pregnancy study. CDR3 nucleotides: TGCAGCGTTGAAGATAGTAGGGGGCGTTATGGCTACACCTTC. Amino acid sequence: CSVEDSRGRYGYTF.